This entry features one T cell receptor beta chain sequence. These data come from a study of blood T cell repertoires in COVID-19. Overall study: Acute-phase and convalescent COVID-19 samples originated in the United States, Italy and Spain.

Authors' methods: The assay estimated nucleated cells by amplifying reference gene primers. Some clones are missing from TCRdb's copy, which holds only in-frame ones; the method was immunoSEQ multiplex PCR. V and J calls and clone size are given by that table; D and trimming were obtained from the DNA. The sample carries over 150,000 clones, about 85% recorded once. CDR3 length equals 18 residues. The TCR sequence derives from a woman between 25 and 40 years old who had recovered from COVID-19. The gene calls are TRBV21-1 and TRBJ2-7; TRBD2 is the table's D call and was not checked against the DNA. TRBV21-1 is classified as a pseudogene. Sequenced: PBMCs or T cells enriched from blood (not recorded which). CDR3: CASSPLRKWTSGGDEQYF. The DNA for the CDR3 is TGTGCCAGTAGCCCTCTCCGTAAATGGACTAGCGGGGGGGACGAGCAGTACTTC.